This TCR beta chain came from a study of blood T cell repertoires in COVID-19. Repertoires were generated with immunoSEQ multiplex PCR, while TCRdb's copy carries only in-frame clones and drops some. The sample has some 390,000 clones, around 91% seen once; the top ten hold 1.5% to 1.9%. This clonotype was obtained from a woman aged 40 to 50 with COVID-19, enrolled during active disease. The sequenced sample was peripheral blood.

The CDR3 DNA sequence: TGCGCCAGCAGCTTTGTTGGAGGGGCTGGAAACACCATATATTTT. It codes for CASSFVGGAGNTIYF. The rearrangement joins TRBV5-1 to TRBJ1-3; maybe TRBD1 (5 bases). Deletions cut 2 bases from V and 2 bases from J, with 11 bases between. The CDR3 has 15 amino acids. Germline lookup yields CDR1 SGHRS and CDR2 YFSETQ.